The rows below give T cell receptor beta chains drawn from one sample of a study of response to subunit inactivated influenza vaccine. TCRdb used MiXCR to reprocess the RT-PCR reads, holding one entry per CDR3 protein. The table lists more than 400,000 distinct CDR3 sequences, about a tenth of them singletons, with less than 15% in the top ten. Source: PBMCs from blood, taken 45 days after vaccination. These receptors were collected from a man aged 50-59 years who received an inactivated influenza vaccine. Each CDR3 is given with its conserved first and last residue. A D gene is named only where the DNA matches it firmly. Expanded clones are given a class, and other clones once, few, many or no size at all.

abundance: few; d_gene: NA; v_gene: TRBV24-1; j_gene: TRBJ2-1; CDR3aa: CATSDLSVRGNEQFF; CDR3nt: TGTGCCACCAGTGACCTTTCGGTGAGAGGGAATGAGCAGTTCTTC
abundance: NA; d_gene: NA; v_gene: TRBV5-1; j_gene: TRBJ1-5; CDR3aa: CASSLDLGQPQHF; CDR3nt: TGCGCCAGCAGCTTAGACTTGGGTCAGCCCCAGCATTTT
abundance: NA; d_gene: NA; v_gene: TRBV12-3/TRBV12-4; j_gene: TRBJ2-1; CDR3aa: CASSPYEGEQFF; CDR3nt: TGTGCCAGCAGTCCATACGAGGGGGAGCAGTTCTTC
abundance: few; d_gene: NA; v_gene: TRBV20-1; j_gene: TRBJ1-1; CDR3aa: CSASGYKSNTEAFF; CDR3nt: TGCAGTGCTAGCGGTTACAAATCGAACACTGAAGCTTTCTTT
abundance: NA; d_gene: TRBD1; v_gene: TRBV5-1; j_gene: TRBJ2-7; CDR3aa: CASSLAGTGGMDEQYF; CDR3nt: TGCGCCAGCAGCTTGGCCGGGACAGGGGGCATGGACGAGCAGTACTTC
abundance: few; d_gene: NA; v_gene: TRBV20-1; j_gene: TRBJ2-1; CDR3aa: CSARVGGGRGRNEQFF; CDR3nt: TGCAGTGCTAGAGTTGGGGGGGGCCGGGGGAGGAATGAGCAGTTCTTC
abundance: few; d_gene: NA; v_gene: TRBV11-2; j_gene: TRBJ2-3; CDR3aa: CASSLGSVNTQYF; CDR3nt: TGTGCCAGCAGCTTAGGGTCAGTTAATACGCAGTATTTT
abundance: few; d_gene: NA; v_gene: TRBV10-3; j_gene: TRBJ2-5; CDR3aa: CAISGPEETQYF; CDR3nt: TGTGCCATCAGTGGTCCGGAAGAGACCCAGTACTTC
abundance: few; d_gene: TRBD1; v_gene: TRBV7-2; j_gene: TRBJ2-5; CDR3aa: CASSSRGLDQETQYF; CDR3nt: TGTGCCAGCAGCTCCAGGGGGTTAGACCAAGAGACCCAGTACTTC
abundance: NA; d_gene: NA; v_gene: TRBV10-3; j_gene: TRBJ2-3; CDR3aa: CAITGKYTDTQYF; CDR3nt: TGTGCCATCACTGGCAAATACACAGATACGCAGTATTTT
abundance: few; d_gene: NA; v_gene: TRBV24-1; j_gene: TRBJ2-1; CDR3aa: CATRGDGYNEQFF; CDR3nt: TGTGCCACCAGGGGGGACGGCTACAATGAGCAGTTCTTC
abundance: NA; d_gene: NA; v_gene: TRBV5-1; j_gene: TRBJ2-1; CDR3aa: CASSLRVPVYNEQFF; CDR3nt: TGCGCCAGCAGCTTGAGGGTCCCAGTCTACAATGAGCAGTTCTTC